The rows below give T cell receptor beta chains drawn from one sample of a study of cytomegalovirus exposure and HLA in healthy donors. Profiling relied on immunoSEQ multiplex PCR, and the TCRdb table lists in-frame clones only, not all of them. The sample includes approximately 120,000 clones, 94% of them seen just once. The sample consisted of PBMCs. Receptor source: a woman aged 18-29 years in good health and CMV-seronegative. CDR3s include the opening cysteine and the closing phenylalanine or tryptophan. D genes are given only for firm matches. A row's size may be missing; if present it is once, few, many or a size class.

>TRBV19|TRBJ2-2|TRBD1|NA
TGTGCCAGTAGTATAGGAGGGGGCCGCGCCGGGGAGCTGTTTTTT
CASSIGGGRAGELFF
>TRBV6-1|TRBJ2-7|NA|once
TGTGCCAGCAGTGACATCCCCACAGGTTACTACGAGCAGTACTTC
CASSDIPTGYYEQYF
>TRBV12-5|TRBJ2-1|NA|NA
TGTGCTAGTGGTTTGGACGGCAATGAGCAGTTCTTC
CASGLDGNEQFF
>TRBV6-1|TRBJ2-1|NA|NA
TGTGCCAGCAAAGGAACGCTAGCGAGTGATGGTGAGCAGTTCTTC
CASKGTLASDGEQFF
>TRBV30|TRBJ2-1|TRBD1|once
TGTGCCTGGAGTGTACAGGGGGCTGGTGAGCAGTTCTTC
CAWSVQGAGEQFF
>TRBV6-5|TRBJ1-1|TRBD1|NA
TGTGCCAGCAGTTACCAGGGGGCGAACACTGAAGCTTTCTTT
CASSYQGANTEAFF
>TRBV28|TRBJ2-7|NA|NA
TGTGCCAGCAGTTTACTCCCAGGGGCAATCTACGAGCAGTACTTC
CASSLLPGAIYEQYF
>TRBV19|TRBJ2-7|NA|once
TGTGCCAGTAGCCCCAGGACAGTCACCTACGAGCAGTACTTC
CASSPRTVTYEQYF
>TRBV7-6|TRBJ1-4|TRBD1|NA
TGTGCCAGCAGCCCGGGACAGCATGAAAAACTGTTTTTT
CASSPGQHEKLFF
>TRBV2|TRBJ1-1|NA|few
TGTGCCAGCAGTGTGGCCCAACCGTACACTGAAGCTTTCTTT
CASSVAQPYTEAFF
>TRBV29-1|TRBJ1-1|NA|once
TGCAGCGTTGAACGGGAGGTGAACACTGAAGCTTTCTTT
CSVEREVNTEAFF
>TRBV9|TRBJ2-5|NA|NA
TGTGCCAGCAGCCCAGGGGCCAGCCCGACGGAGACCCAGTACTTC
CASSPGASPTETQYF
>TRBV6-5|TRBJ2-7|TRBD1|NA
TGTGCCAGCAACGACCGGGACAGGGGCTACGAGCAGTACTTC
CASNDRDRGYEQYF
>TRBV5-6|TRBJ2-3|NA|NA
TGTGCCAGCAGGCGGGCAGATACGCAGTATTTT
CASRRADTQYF
>TRBV9|TRBJ1-2|NA|NA
TGTGCCAGCAGCGTCTCGGACGGACAGCACTATGGCTACACCTTC
CASSVSDGQHYGYTF
>TRBV2|TRBJ1-3|NA|NA
TGTGCCAGCAGTGAAGCGCTCCCCCAAGCAGGAAACACCATATATTTT
CASSEALPQAGNTIYF
>TRBV7-9|TRBJ2-1|NA|NA
TGTGCCAGCAGCTTAGGACAGGCCCACAATGAGCAGTTCTTC
CASSLGQAHNEQFF
>TRBV21-1|TRBJ1-5|NA|NA
TGTGCCAAACAGGACAGGGAATTATATAGCAATCAGCCCCAGCATTTT
CAKQDRELYSNQPQHF
>TRBV5-6|TRBJ2-1|TRBD1|NA
TGTGCCAGCAGGGGGGCGGGACAGGGATTAAGTGAGCAGTTCTTC
CASRGAGQGLSEQFF
>TRBV6-1|TRBJ2-3|TRBD2|once
TGTGCCAGCAACCTGGGGGGGGACACAGATACGCAGTATTTT
CASNLGGDTDTQYF
>TRBV30|TRBJ2-1|TRBD1|NA
TGTGCCTGGAGCAGGGGGACGTACAATGAGCAGTTCTTC
CAWSRGTYNEQFF
>TRBV5-1|TRBJ2-7|TRBD1|once
TGCGCCAGCAGCTCTCCGGGACAGGGGTTACCGTCCTACGAGCAGTACTTC
CASSSPGQGLPSYEQYF
>TRBV5-1|TRBJ2-2|TRBD1|NA
TGCGCCAGCATCCGGGACAGTACGAACACCGGGGAGCTGTTTTTT
CASIRDSTNTGELFF
>TRBV7-9|TRBJ2-2|TRBD2|NA
TGTGCCAGCAGCCATAGACTTACTAGCGGGAAACGACACGGGGAGCTGTTTTTT
CASSHRLTSGKRHGELFF
>TRBV9|TRBJ2-1|NA|NA
TGTGCCAGCAGCGTAGCTCAGGGGAGGGAAAGTGAGCAGTTCTTC
CASSVAQGRESEQFF
>TRBV15|TRBJ1-4|NA|NA
TGTGCCACCAGCAGGACAAATGAAAAACTGTTTTTT
CATSRTNEKLFF
>TRBV27|TRBJ1-2|NA|NA
TGTGCCAGCAGTTGGACGGGAATAGCTAACTATGGCTACACCTTC
CASSWTGIANYGYTF
>TRBV5-5|TRBJ1-5|NA|NA
TGTGCCAGCAGCTTTGGCGACTATAGCAATCAGCCCCAGCATTTT
CASSFGDYSNQPQHF
>TRBV29-1|TRBJ2-7|TRBD1|NA
TGCAGCGCCGCTACAACAGGGGCGGGCTACGAGCAGTACTTC
CSAATTGAGYEQYF
>TRBV7-6|TRBJ2-3|TRBD2|NA
TGTGCCAGCAGCTTTACACCGGGACTAGCGCCCAGCACAGATACGCAGTATTTT
CASSFTPGLAPSTDTQYF
>TRBV4-1|TRBJ2-5|NA|NA
TGCGCCAGCAGCCAAGGGGGGGGGACAATAGAGACCCAGTACTTC
CASSQGGGTIETQYF
>TRBV5-1|TRBJ2-2|TRBD1|NA
TGCGCCAGCAGCCGGACAGGGGGGCAGACGAGCACCGGGGAGCTGTTTTTT
CASSRTGGQTSTGELFF
>TRBV9|TRBJ1-5|NA|NA
TGTGCCAGCAGCGTAGGGGGGGGGCTGGGTCAGCCCCAGCATTTT
CASSVGGGLGQPQHF
>TRBV6-5|TRBJ2-7|TRBD1|NA
TGTGCCAGCAGTCCCGACAGGGAACTAGGCGAGCAGTACTTC
CASSPDRELGEQYF
>TRBV4-2|TRBJ1-1|NA|NA
TGTGCCAGCAGCCAATTCCGGGTCGACAACACTGAAGCTTTCTTT
CASSQFRVDNTEAFF
>TRBV10-2|TRBJ1-5|NA|NA
TGCGCCAGTGCGGAGAACCATTATAGCAATCAGCCCCAGCATTTT
CASAENHYSNQPQHF
>TRBV11-1|TRBJ2-3|NA|NA
TGTGCCAGCAGCGTAGACTCGGATACGCAGTATTTT
CASSVDSDTQYF
>TRBV28|TRBJ2-1|NA|NA
TGTGCCAGCAGTTCCCCCCGCGATAAGCAGTTCTTC
CASSSPRDKQFF
>TRBV2|TRBJ2-5|TRBD2|NA
TGTGCCTTGGGGCCACTAGCGGTGTACCAAGAGACCCAGTACTTC
CALGPLAVYQETQYF
>TRBV2|TRBJ1-3|NA|once
TGTGCCAGCAGTGCCCGACAGAGCTCTGGAAACACCATATATTTT
CASSARQSSGNTIYF
>TRBV27|TRBJ1-4|NA|NA
TGTGCCAGCAGCCCGACATTCACTAATGAAAAACTGTTTTTT
CASSPTFTNEKLFF
>TRBV19|TRBJ2-1|TRBD2|NA
TGTGCCAGCGAACTAGCGGGAGGGCCCAATGAGCAGTTCTTC
CASELAGGPNEQFF
>TRBV6-6|TRBJ2-7|TRBD2|NA
TGTGCCAGCAGTTTTAGCGGGTTCTACGAGCAGTACTTC
CASSFSGFYEQYF
>TRBV5-1|TRBJ1-2|TRBD1|NA
TGCGCCAGCAGCTCTGAAGGGGGCACCTATGGCTACACCTTC
CASSSEGGTYGYTF
>TRBV7-2|TRBJ2-5|TRBD1|NA
TGTGCCAGCAGCTTACGGACAGGGGGCCAAGAGACCCAGTACTTC
CASSLRTGGQETQYF
>TRBV28|TRBJ1-5|NA|NA
TGTGCCAGCAGTTTAAAACAGGGTAGGCCCCAGCATTTT
CASSLKQGRPQHF
>TRBV30|TRBJ1-1|NA|NA
TGTGCCTGGAGCCCTCTCGTCTTGAACACTGAAGCTTTCTTT
CAWSPLVLNTEAFF
>TRBV11-2|TRBJ2-1|NA|NA
TGTGCCAGCAGTTTCTGGGGGGATGAGCAGTTCTTC
CASSFWGDEQFF
>TRBV20-1|TRBJ1-4|NA|NA
TGCAGTGCTAGCCTAGGTGAAAAACTGTTTTTT
CSASLGEKLFF
>TRBV27|TRBJ2-1|TRBD2|NA
TGTGCCAGCAGTCCCGGTACTAGCGGGACCTACAATGAGCAGTTCTTC
CASSPGTSGTYNEQFF
>TRBV13|TRBJ2-7|NA|NA
TGTGCCAGCAGCTTCGGGCGGGATAAACCCAGACTATACTACGAGCAGTACTTC
CASSFGRDKPRLYYEQYF
>TRBV6-5|TRBJ1-2|NA|NA
TGTGCCAGCACCTCGGACAGCCCCCTCGATGGCTACACCTTC
CASTSDSPLDGYTF
>TRBV4-1|TRBJ2-1|TRBD2|NA
TGCGCCAGCAGCCCTCGGACTAGCGGGTACAATGAGCAGTTCTTC
CASSPRTSGYNEQFF
>TRBV21-1|TRBJ1-1|NA|NA
TGTGCCAGCAGCAAAGGTCGGGGCACTGAAGCTTTCTTT
CASSKGRGTEAFF
>TRBV7-2|TRBJ2-7|NA|NA
TGTGCCAGCAGCGAGGGAGGAGGGGCGTCCGAGCAGTACTTC
CASSEGGGASEQYF
>TRBV10-3|TRBJ1-3|NA|NA
TGTGCCATCAGTGAGTCGATGGGAGTAAACACCATATATTTT
CAISESMGVNTIYF
>TRBV4-2|TRBJ2-7|NA|NA
TGTGCCAGCAGCCAGAGGATACCCTACGAGCAGTACTTC
CASSQRIPYEQYF
>TRBV12-5|TRBJ2-7|TRBD1|few
TGTGCTAGTGGTTCTCGACAGGGATCCTACGAGCAGTACTTC
CASGSRQGSYEQYF
>TRBV7-3|TRBJ2-5|NA|NA
TGTGCCAGCAGCGCCAGGAGCGGCGAGACCCAGTACTTC
CASSARSGETQYF
>TRBV5-1|TRBJ2-1|NA|NA
TGCGCCAGCAGGGGCTCAGGGCATCCCTTTGAGCAGTTCTTC
CASRGSGHPFEQFF